Following are 3 T cell receptor beta chains from one sample sequenced in a study of T cells after yellow fever vaccination. TCRdb used MiXCR to reprocess the 5' RACE reads, holding one entry per CDR3 protein. Of fewer than 350,000 distinct CDR3 sequences listed, around 4.3% are singletons. The sequencing here drew on PBMCs, taken 15 days after the yellow fever booster vaccination. The receptors here all came from a man between 18 and 35 years old who received the YFV17D yellow fever vaccine.

This clonotype was seen a few times. This rearrangement joins TRBV4-1 to TRBJ2-1; TRBD2 matches 12 bases. The CDR3 sequence is 19 residues long. V was clipped by 3 bases and J by 6 bases; unmatched bases: 15. In germline, CDR1 is MGHRA, CDR2 YSYEKL. Here the CDR3 reads CASSHRLAGAAGTFNEQFF. CDR3 DNA sequence: TGCGCCAGCAGCCATAGACTAGCGGGGGCCGCAGGTACTTTCAATGAGCAGTTCTTC.

This clonotype was picked up many times. The chain employs TRBV24-1 and TRBJ2-2, with D possibly being TRBD2 (6 bases). Germline CDR1 is KGHDR and CDR2 is SFDVKD. Trimming took off 3 bases at V and 7 bases at J, with 11 bases between the two ends. This CDR3 contains 14 residues. The CDR3 DNA sequence: TGTGCCACCAGTGATCCGTCGGGGGTCGGGGAGCTGTTTTTT. It encodes CATSDPSGVGELFF.

This clonotype was seen at least ten times. This rearrangement joins TRBV19 to TRBJ2-7, with 8 bases lining up with TRBD1. Germline V gene sequence: CDR1 LNHDA, CDR2 SQIVND (reference sequence). V shed 6 bases, J shed 2 bases, and the junction held 12 bases outside the gene matches. The CDR3 runs 16 residues. CDR3 in DNA: TGTGCCAGTAGGACCCACCCCGGGACAGGCACCTACGAGCAGTACTTC. Protein product: CASRTHPGTGTYEQYF.